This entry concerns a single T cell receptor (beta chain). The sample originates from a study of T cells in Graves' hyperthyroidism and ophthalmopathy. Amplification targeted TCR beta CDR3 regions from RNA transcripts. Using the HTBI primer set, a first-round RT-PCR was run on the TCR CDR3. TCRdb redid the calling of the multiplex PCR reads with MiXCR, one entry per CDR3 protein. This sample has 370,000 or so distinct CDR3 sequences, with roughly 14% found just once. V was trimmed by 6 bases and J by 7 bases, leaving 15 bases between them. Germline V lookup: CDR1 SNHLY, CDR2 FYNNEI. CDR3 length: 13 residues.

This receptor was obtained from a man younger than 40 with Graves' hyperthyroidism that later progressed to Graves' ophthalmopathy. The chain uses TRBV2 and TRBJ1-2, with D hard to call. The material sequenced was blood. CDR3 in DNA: TGTGCCAGCAGCTTAGGACGGTTGGCTGGCTACACCTTC. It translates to CASSLGRLAGYTF.